The 7 T cell receptor beta chains below all came from one sample that was sequenced in a study of early T cells in non-severe SARS-CoV-2 infection. TCRdb itself ran the 5' RACE reads through MiXCR, one entry per CDR3 protein. Of around 57,000 distinct CDR3 sequences in the sample, around a tenth were seen once. Sequencing input: whole blood. These receptors originate from an adult who was a healthcare worker with PCR-confirmed SARS-CoV-2 infection or an uninfected control (not recorded which).

Many counts were recorded for this clonotype. This rearrangement joins TRBV7-9 to TRBJ2-3; unclear D gene. V gave up 1 base and J gave up 0 bases, with 5 bases separating them. The CDR3 is 14 amino acids. Germline CDR1 and CDR2: SEHNR and FQNEAQ (reference sequence). The CDR3 loop reads CASSLEGSTDTQYF. As DNA, the CDR3 is TGTGCCAGCAGCTTAGAAGGTAGCACAGATACGCAGTATTTT.

This clonotype has more than one count but fewer than ten. The rearrangement joins TRBV29-1 to TRBJ2-5; D is perhaps TRBD2 (6 bases). V was clipped by 6 bases and J by 4 bases, with 15 bases between them. Germline V gene lookup returns CDR1 SQVTM and CDR2 ANQGSEA. CDR3 length: 13 residues. The DNA for the CDR3 is TGCAGCGTCTTGATGGGGGGAGGAGAGACCCAGTACTTC. This encodes CSVLMGGGETQYF.

At least ten counts were recorded for this clonotype. The rearrangement links TRBV20-1 to TRBJ1-4; 7 bases line up with TRBD1. The CDR3 is made up of 14 amino acids. CDR1 and CDR2 (germline): DFQATT, SNEGSKA (reference sequence). CDR3 region: CSVIPGQPNEKLFF. The CDR3 DNA reads TGCAGCGTAATTCCGGGACAGCCTAATGAAAAACTGTTTTTT.

This clonotype came up a few times. The chain combines TRBV5-8 with TRBJ1-2; 7 positions match TRBD1. CDR1 and CDR2 (germline): SGHTS, YDEGEE. The V segment lost 0 bases and the J segment 4 bases; nucleotides outside the gene matches: 9. The CDR3 contains 16 residues. The DNA for the CDR3 is TGTGCCAGCAGCTTGGCCCTGGGCAGGGGGAGCTATGGCTACACCTTC. Its protein is CASSLALGRGSYGYTF. The full variable domain, its missing parts supplied by reference TRBV5-8 and TRBJ1-2, is EAGVTQSPTHLIKTRGQQATLRCSPISGHTSVYWYQQALGLGLQFLLWYDEGEERNRGNFPPRFSGRQFPNYSSELNVNALELEDSALYLCASSLALGRGSYGYTFGSGTRLTVV.

The gene calls are TRBV4-1 and TRBJ1-2; 9 positions match TRBD1. CDR1 is MGHRA and CDR2 is YSYEKL in the germline V gene. With V trimmed by 6 bases and J by 9 bases, 8 bases remained unmatched. The CDR3 sequence is 13 residues long. CDR3 nucleotide sequence: TGCGCCAGCAGTCTTCGGACAGGGGATAGCTACACCTTC. Translation: CASSLRTGDSYTF.

The chain links TRBV6-1 to TRBJ1-1; no firm D call. CDR1 and CDR2 (germline): MNHNS, SASEGT. The CDR3 sequence is 12 residues long. The V end was cut by 7 bases, the J end by 0 bases, with 6 bases between. In DNA, the CDR3 is TGTGCCAGCACTCAGGTGAACACTGAAGCTTTCTTT. This codes for CASTQVNTEAFF.

V is TRBV4-1 and J is TRBJ2-7; TRBD1 matches 10 bases. This CDR3 has 17 amino acids. Germline-derived CDR1 and CDR2 are MGHRA and YSYEKL. With 5 bases clipped from V and 1 base from J, the junction kept 11 bases outside the gene matches. The CDR3, as DNA: TGCGCCAGCAGCTTTTACAAACCGGGACAGGGGTCCTACGAGCAGTACTTC. Its protein product is CASSFYKPGQGSYEQYF.